A selection of T cell receptor beta chains follows, all from one sample in a study of cytomegalovirus exposure and HLA in healthy donors. Clones were sequenced by immunoSEQ multiplex PCR, and TCRdb holds only the in-frame ones, with some missing. This sample has around 180,000 clones; about 80% occur once, and the top ten carry more than 0.45%. The specimen sequenced was PBMCs. The source of these receptors is a woman in her forties or fifties in good health and CMV-seronegative. Both conserved end residues are part of each CDR3. The order of the fields is clone size, D gene, V gene, J gene, CDR3 DNA, CDR3 protein. A D gene is named only where the DNA matches it firmly. Expanded clones get a size class; other rows say once, few or many, or leave the size out.

>.|.|TRBV7-8|TRBJ1-1
TGTGCCAGCAGCCCCCGGGGGGGCCAGCTCACTGAAGCTTTCTTT
CASSPRGGQLTEAFF
>.|.|TRBV19|TRBJ2-7
TGTGCCAGTAGTATAGCCCGAGACAGTGGCTCCTACGAGCAGTACTTC
CASSIARDSGSYEQYF
>.|TRBD2|TRBV9|TRBJ2-3
TGTGCCAGCAGTCGCGGGGGGCGGGTCACAGATACGCAGTATTTT
CASSRGGRVTDTQYF
>.|.|TRBV5-5|TRBJ1-1
TGTGCCAGCAGCTTTATAGGCGGGGGGCGAATCACTGAAGCTTTCTTT
CASSFIGGGRITEAFF
>.|.|TRBV4-3|TRBJ2-2
TGCGCCAGCAGCCAAGATTCTAGGGCTAGCTACGGGGAGCTGTTTTTT
CASSQDSRASYGELFF
>.|TRBD1|TRBV7-9|TRBJ1-1
TGTGCCAGCAGCTTAGCGGCAGGGGGAGGCACTGAAGCTTTCTTT
CASSLAAGGGTEAFF
>.|.|TRBV19|TRBJ2-3
TGTGCCAGTAGTACTCTTCGAGATGCTACGCAGTATTTT
CASSTLRDATQYF
>.|TRBD1|TRBV19|TRBJ2-7
TGTGCCAGTAGTCTGGGACAGGGGGCCTACGAGCAGTACTTC
CASSLGQGAYEQYF
>.|.|TRBV6-1|TRBJ1-3
TGTGCCAGCAGCCCGAGTCGGGTTACTGGAAACACCATATATTTT
CASSPSRVTGNTIYF
>once|.|TRBV5-4|TRBJ1-4
TGTGCCAGCAGCTCCAGTAAGGGGGTAGGCGAAAAACTGTTTTTT
CASSSSKGVGEKLFF
>.|TRBD1|TRBV5-4|TRBJ2-7
TGTGCCAGCAGCCCGCGGGCTACAGGGGACTACGAGCAGTACTTC
CASSPRATGDYEQYF
>.|TRBD1|TRBV27|TRBJ1-4
TGTGCCAGCAGTTCTTTACGGGACAGTAAGGGGGAAAAACTGTTTTTT
CASSSLRDSKGEKLFF
>.|.|TRBV27|TRBJ1-3
TGTGCCAGCAGTCGACAGGCTCCCAGCTCTGGAAACACCATATATTTT
CASSRQAPSSGNTIYF
>few|TRBD1|TRBV6-5|TRBJ2-7
TGTGCCAGCAGTCCAGGGGGAAAGCAGTACTTC
CASSPGGKQYF
>.|TRBD1|TRBV11-2|TRBJ1-2
TGTGCCAGCAGCTTGGACAGGGGGAATGGCTACACCTTC
CASSLDRGNGYTF
>once|.|TRBV27|TRBJ2-6
TGTGCCAGCAGTGTCCGGGCAAGCCCCCTTTACACCCAGGGAGGGGCCAACGTCCTGACTTTC
CASSVRASPLYTQGGANVLTF
>.|TRBD2|TRBV4-3|TRBJ2-5
TGCGCCAGCAGCCAAGATACCGCCCGGCGGGGGGAGACCCAGTACTTC
CASSQDTARRGETQYF
>.|TRBD1|TRBV18|TRBJ1-5
TGTGCCAGCTCACCATCGGGACAGGGGAACAATCAGCCCCAGCATTTT
CASSPSGQGNNQPQHF
>.|TRBD1|TRBV7-9|TRBJ2-7
TGTGCCAGCAGCTTAGAAGGGACAGGGGAAACCTACGAGCAGTACTTC
CASSLEGTGETYEQYF
>.|TRBD2|TRBV6-1|TRBJ2-7
TGTGCCAGCAGATTAGCGGGAGAATTAACCGAGCAGTACTTC
CASRLAGELTEQYF
>.|TRBD1|TRBV5-6|TRBJ1-2
TGTGCCAGCAGCCGGGGACAGGGTGGATATGGCTACACCTTC
CASSRGQGGYGYTF
>.|.|TRBV4-2|TRBJ2-1
TGTGCCAGCAGCCAAGGGGGCTTTAGTCGGGTCTCCTACAATGAGCAGTTCTTC
CASSQGGFSRVSYNEQFF
>.|.|TRBV5-6|TRBJ2-7
TGTGCCAGCAGACCAGGCTTGGGGCGCGGATACGAGCAGTACTTC
CASRPGLGRGYEQYF
>.|.|TRBV2|TRBJ1-4
TGTGCCAGCAGCGCCCGCGGCGGGGAATATAATGAAAAACTGTTTTTT
CASSARGGEYNEKLFF
>.|TRBD2|TRBV2|TRBJ2-5
TGTGCAGGGGCCGGGACTAGCGGGGCATGGACCCAGTACTTC
CAGAGTSGAWTQYF
>.|.|TRBV19|TRBJ2-1
TGTGCCAGTAGTAGGCTTCCCGGGACTCCCTACAATGAGCAGTTCTTC
CASSRLPGTPYNEQFF
>once|TRBD1|TRBV5-4|TRBJ2-7
TGTGCCAGCAGCTCCACCGCCGGGACAGGGTACGAGCAGTACTTC
CASSSTAGTGYEQYF
>few|.|TRBV2|TRBJ2-2
TGTGCCAGCAGGAGGGAAAGTACACGGGTCACCGGGGAGCTGTTTTTT
CASRRESTRVTGELFF
>.|.|TRBV7-8|TRBJ2-3
TGTGCCAGCAGCTTAGAAATGGGGCTGGGAGATACGCAGTATTTT
CASSLEMGLGDTQYF